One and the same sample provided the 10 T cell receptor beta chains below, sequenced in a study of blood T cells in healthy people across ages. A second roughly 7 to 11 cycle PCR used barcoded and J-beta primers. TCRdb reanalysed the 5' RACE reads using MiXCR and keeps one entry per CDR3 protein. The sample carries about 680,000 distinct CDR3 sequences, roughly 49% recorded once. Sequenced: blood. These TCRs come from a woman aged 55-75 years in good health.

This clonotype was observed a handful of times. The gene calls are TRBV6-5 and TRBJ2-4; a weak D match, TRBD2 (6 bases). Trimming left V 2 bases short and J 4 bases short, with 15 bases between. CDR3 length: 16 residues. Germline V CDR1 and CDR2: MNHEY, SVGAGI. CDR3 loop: CASSYDRTAGKNIQYF. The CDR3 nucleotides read TGTGCCAGCAGTTACGATAGGACGGCGGGGAAAAACATTCAGTACTTC.

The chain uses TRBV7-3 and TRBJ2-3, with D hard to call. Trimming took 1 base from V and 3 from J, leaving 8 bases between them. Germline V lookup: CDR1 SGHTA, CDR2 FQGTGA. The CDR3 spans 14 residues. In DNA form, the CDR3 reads TGTGCCAGCAGCTTAAGGCCCCAAACAGATACGCAGTATTTT. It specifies CASSLRPQTDTQYF.

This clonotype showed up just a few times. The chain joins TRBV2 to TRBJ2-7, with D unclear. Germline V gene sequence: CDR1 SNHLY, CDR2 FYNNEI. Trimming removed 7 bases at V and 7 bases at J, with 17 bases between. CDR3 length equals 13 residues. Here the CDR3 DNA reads TGTGCCAGCACTCCGAGCCTCGACAATGAGCAGTACTTC. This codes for CASTPSLDNEQYF.

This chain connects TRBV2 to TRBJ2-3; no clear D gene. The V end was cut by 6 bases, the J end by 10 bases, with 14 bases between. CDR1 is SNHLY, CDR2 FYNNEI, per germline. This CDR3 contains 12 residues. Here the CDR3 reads CASRERTPSQYF. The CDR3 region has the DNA TGTGCCAGCAGGGAGAGGACCCCGTCGCAGTATTTT.

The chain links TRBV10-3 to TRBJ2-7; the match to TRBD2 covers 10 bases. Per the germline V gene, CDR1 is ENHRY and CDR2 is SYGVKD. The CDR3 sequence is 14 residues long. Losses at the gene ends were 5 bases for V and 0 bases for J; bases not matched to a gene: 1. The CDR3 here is CAISRLAGSYEQYF. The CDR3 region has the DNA TGTGCCATCAGTAGACTAGCGGGCTCCTACGAGCAGTACTTC.

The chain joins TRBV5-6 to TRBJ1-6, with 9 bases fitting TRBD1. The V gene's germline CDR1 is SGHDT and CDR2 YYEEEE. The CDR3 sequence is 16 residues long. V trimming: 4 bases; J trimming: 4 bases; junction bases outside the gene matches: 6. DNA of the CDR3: TGTGCCAGCAGCCCGGACAGGGGCGATTATAATTCACCCCTCCACTTT. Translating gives CASSPDRGDYNSPLHF. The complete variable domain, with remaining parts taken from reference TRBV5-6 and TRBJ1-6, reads DAGVTQSPTHLIKTRGQQVTLRCSPKSGHDTVSWYQQALGQGPQFIFQYYEEEERQRGNFPDRFSGHQFPNYSSELNVNALLLGDSALYLCASSPDRGDYNSPLHFGNGTRLTVT.

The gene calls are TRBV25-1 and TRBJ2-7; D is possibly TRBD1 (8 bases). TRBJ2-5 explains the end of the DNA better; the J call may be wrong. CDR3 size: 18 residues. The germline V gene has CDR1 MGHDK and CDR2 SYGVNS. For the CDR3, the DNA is TGTGCCAGCAGTGGGGCGACAGGGGAGGGAATAGGTGAAGAGACCCAGTACTTC. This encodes CASSGATGEGIGEETQYF.

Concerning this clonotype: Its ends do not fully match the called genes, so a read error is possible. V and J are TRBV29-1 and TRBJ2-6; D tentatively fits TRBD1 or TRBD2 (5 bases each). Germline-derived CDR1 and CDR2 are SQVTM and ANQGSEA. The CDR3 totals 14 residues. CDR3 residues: CSVTAGTGANVLTF. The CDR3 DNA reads TGCAGCGTGACTGCAGGGACCGGGGCCAATGTCCTGACTTTC.

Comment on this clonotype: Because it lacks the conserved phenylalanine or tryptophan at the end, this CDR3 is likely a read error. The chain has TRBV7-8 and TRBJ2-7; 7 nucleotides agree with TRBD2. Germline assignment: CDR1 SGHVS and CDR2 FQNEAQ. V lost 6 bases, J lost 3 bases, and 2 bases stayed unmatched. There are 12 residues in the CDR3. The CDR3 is CASRRTSYEQYL. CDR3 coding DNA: TGTGCCAGCAGGAGGACTAGCTACGAGCAGTACTTA.

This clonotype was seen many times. The CDR3 coding sequence is TGCGCCAGCAGCGGACAGCAGTATGGCTACACCTTC. Translating it yields CASSGQQYGYTF. The V and J genes are TRBV5-1 and TRBJ1-2; TRBD1 is a possible D gene (6 bases). The CDR3 runs 12 residues. Trimming took off 4 bases at V and 5 bases at J, with 9 bases between the two ends. Germline V gene lookup returns CDR1 SGHRS and CDR2 YFSETQ.